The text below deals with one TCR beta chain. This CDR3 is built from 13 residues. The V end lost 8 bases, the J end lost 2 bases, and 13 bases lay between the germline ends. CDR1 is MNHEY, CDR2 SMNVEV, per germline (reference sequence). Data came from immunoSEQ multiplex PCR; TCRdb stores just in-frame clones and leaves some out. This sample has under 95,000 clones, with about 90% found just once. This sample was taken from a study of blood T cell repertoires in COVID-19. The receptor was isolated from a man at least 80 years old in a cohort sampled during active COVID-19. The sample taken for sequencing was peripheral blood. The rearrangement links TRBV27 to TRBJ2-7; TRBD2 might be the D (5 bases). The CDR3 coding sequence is TGTGCCAGCCGGGGTGACGCGACCTACGAGCAGTACTTC. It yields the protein CASRGDATYEQYF.